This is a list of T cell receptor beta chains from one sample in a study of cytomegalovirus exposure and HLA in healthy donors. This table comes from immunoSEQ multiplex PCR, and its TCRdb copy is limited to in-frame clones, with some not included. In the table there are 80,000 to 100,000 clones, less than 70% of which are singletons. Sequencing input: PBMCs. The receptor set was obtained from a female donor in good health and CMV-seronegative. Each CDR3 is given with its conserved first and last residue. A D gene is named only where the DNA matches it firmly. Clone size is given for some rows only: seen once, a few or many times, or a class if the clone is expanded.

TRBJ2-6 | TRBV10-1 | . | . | TGCGCCAGCAGTTCTTCTGGGGCCAACGTCCTGACTTTC | CASSSSGANVLTF
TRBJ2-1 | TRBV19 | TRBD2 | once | TGTGCCAGTAGTCTGACTAGCGGGACCCCCTACAATGAGCAGTTCTTC | CASSLTSGTPYNEQFF
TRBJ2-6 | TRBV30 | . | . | TGTGCCTGGAGTTTCCAGGGCACTGGGGCCAACGTCCTGACTTTC | CAWSFQGTGANVLTF
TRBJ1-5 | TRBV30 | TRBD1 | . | TGTGCCTGGAGTGGGACAGGGGATCAGCCCCAGCATTTT | CAWSGTGDQPQHF
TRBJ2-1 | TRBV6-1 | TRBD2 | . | TGTGCCAGCAGTGTATTATCCGCGGGGGAGGCCTATGAGCAGTTCTTC | CASSVLSAGEAYEQFF
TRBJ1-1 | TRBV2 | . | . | TGTGCCAGCAGCTGGGAGGGGACGGTTACTGAAGCTTTCTTT | CASSWEGTVTEAFF
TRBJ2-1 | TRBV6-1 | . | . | TGTGCCAGCTCCCCTGGGGGGAGCTCCTACAATGAGCAGTTCTTC | CASSPGGSSYNEQFF
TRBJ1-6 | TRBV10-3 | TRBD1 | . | TGTGCCATCAGTCTCGGACAGGGCTTAGGTTCACCCCTCCACTTT | CAISLGQGLGSPLHF
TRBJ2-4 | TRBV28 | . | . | TGTGCCAGCAGTTTAGCCAGGGGGGTCAAAAACATTCAGTACTTC | CASSLARGVKNIQYF
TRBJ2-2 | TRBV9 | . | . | TGTGCCAGCAGCGTAGGTCCAGCGGCGAACACCGGGGAGCTGTTTTTT | CASSVGPAANTGELFF
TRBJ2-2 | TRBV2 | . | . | TGTGCCAGCAGCCTGCGGCTAGTAGGGAACACCGGGGAGCTGTTTTTT | CASSLRLVGNTGELFF
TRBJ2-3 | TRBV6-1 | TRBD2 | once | TGTGCCAGCATCCTAGCGGGAGCGGGCACAGATACGCAGTATTTT | CASILAGAGTDTQYF
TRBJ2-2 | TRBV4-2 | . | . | TGTGCCAGCAGCCAAGCGAGGAGCGGGGAGCTGTTTTTT | CASSQARSGELFF
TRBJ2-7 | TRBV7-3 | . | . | TGTGCCAGCAGCCCCTCGGGATCCTCCTACGAGCAGTACTTC | CASSPSGSSYEQYF
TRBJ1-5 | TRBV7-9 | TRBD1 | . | TGTGCCAGCAGCTTAGGGACAGGGCACCAGCCCCAGCATTTT | CASSLGTGHQPQHF
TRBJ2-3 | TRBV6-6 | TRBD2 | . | TGTGCCAGCAAAATGACTAGCGGGGGTACAGATACGCAGTATTTT | CASKMTSGGTDTQYF
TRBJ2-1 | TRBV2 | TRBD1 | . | TGTGCCAGCAGTGGCCCGGGACAGGGGAGCTCCTACAATGAGCAGTTCTTC | CASSGPGQGSSYNEQFF
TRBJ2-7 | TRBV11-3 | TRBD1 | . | TGTGCCAGCAGCCCTACCCGGGACAGACACGAGCAGTACTTC | CASSPTRDRHEQYF